This T cell receptor (beta chain) was identified during a study of T-cell memory formation after mild COVID-19. Study context: Each donor largely had its own TCR clusters.

V was clipped by 5 bases and J by 1 base, with 9 bases between them. This CDR3 has 14 amino acids. CDR1 and CDR2 from the germline V gene are SGHRS and YFSETQ. Study-wide findings and caveats: Contracting CD4+ clones were located mainly in CM and EM, and CD8+ clones in EMRA. Second-wave clones that peaked on day 37 lacked confirmed SARS-CoV-2 specificity.

MiXCR, applied by TCRdb to the 5' RACE reads, yields one record per CDR3 protein. The top ten clones hold approximately 8.4% of a sample with 400,000 or so distinct CDR3 sequences, 20% of them seen once. Note on this clonotype: Its specificity is unknown.

The sequenced sample consisted of PBMCs or a T cell subset sorted from them (not recorded which). The rearrangement uses TRBV5-1 and TRBJ2-2, with D unresolved. The TCR sequence derives from an adult woman who had mild COVID-19 (a few samples of this study predate the infection). Cell type and time point are not known. CDR3 amino acids: CASSRSLNTGELFF. In DNA form, the CDR3 reads TGCGCCAGCAGTCGTAGTTTGAACACCGGGGAGCTGTTTTTT.